Below, 31 T cell receptor beta chains from the same sample are listed, as sequenced in a study of T cells in narcolepsy. Repertoires were generated with immunoSEQ multiplex PCR, while TCRdb's copy carries only in-frame clones and drops some. The sample shows some 30,000 clones, about 77% of them seen only once. Material: CD45RA- memory CD4+ T cells from PBMCs. These receptors were collected from a human donor with narcolepsy.

The chain is built from TRBV2 and TRBJ2-5; maybe TRBD2 (5 bases). The CDR3 is 13 amino acids. The V end was cut by 2 bases, the J end by 4 bases, with 8 bases between. Germline-derived CDR1 and CDR2 are SNHLY and FYNNEI. As DNA, the CDR3 is TGTGCCAGCAGTGAAATAGGGAGAGAGACCCAGTACTTC. Protein sequence: CASSEIGRETQYF.

J is TRBJ2-5 and V is TRBV7-9, with D perhaps matching TRBD2 (5 bases). The germline gives CDR1 SEHNR, CDR2 FQNEAQ (reference sequence). V lost 5 bases and J 2 bases, leaving 12 bases between the germline ends. The CDR3 is made up of 14 amino acids. The CDR3 nucleotides are TGTGCCAGCAGCCTCGGGGTAGCACAAGAGACCCAGTACTTC. This encodes CASSLGVAQETQYF.

The chain joins TRBV6-5 to TRBJ1-1; no clear D. The V and J ends lost 6 bases and 1 base respectively, with 15 bases between them. This CDR3 has 15 amino acids. CDR1 is MNHEY, CDR2 SVGAGI, per germline. The CDR3 protein is CASRPRQRTNTEAFF. The DNA for the CDR3 is TGTGCCAGCAGACCCCGCCAGAGAACGAACACTGAAGCTTTCTTT.

CDR3 coding DNA: TGTGCCAGCTCTACTAAGACACTGCTTGGAAACATTCAGTACTTC. It specifies CASSTKTLLGNIQYF. The chain couples TRBV6-5 to TRBJ2-4; no reliable D call. Looked up from germline, CDR1 is MNHEY and CDR2 is SVGAGI. V was clipped by 8 bases and J by 6 bases, with 20 bases between them. This CDR3 is built from 15 residues.

V gene TRBV9 combines with J gene TRBJ1-4; perhaps TRBD1 as D (6 bases). V shed 0 bases and J shed 6 bases, with 15 bases lying between them. This CDR3 is 16 amino acids long. Germline loops: CDR1 SGDLS, CDR2 YYNGEE. In DNA, the CDR3 is TGTGCCAGCAGCGTAGCTCCAGGGGCGTTGGATGAAAAACTGTTTTTT. Protein product: CASSVAPGALDEKLFF.

The chain links TRBV19 to TRBJ2-5; no clear D gene. Germline CDR1 is LNHDA and CDR2 is SQIVND (reference sequence). The CDR3 is 13 amino acids. V lost 4 bases, J lost 5 bases, and 11 bases lay in between. For the CDR3, the DNA is TGTGCCAGTAGTACCCGCCCCGGGGAGACCCAGTACTTC. This codes for CASSTRPGETQYF.

This chain uses TRBV10-1 with TRBJ2-5; D ambiguous. The V gene's germline CDR1 is WNHNN and CDR2 SYGVQD (reference sequence). V dropped 4 bases and J dropped 4 bases, with 10 bases sitting between them. The CDR3 consists of 13 residues. CDR3 protein: CASSALHGETQYF. DNA for the CDR3: TGCGCCAGCAGTGCCCTCCACGGAGAGACCCAGTACTTC.

This clone was seen only a few times. The chain uses TRBV6-1 and TRBJ1-1; 7 positions agree with TRBD1. V was pared by 5 bases and J by 1 base, with 4 bases of the junction left unmatched. Germline CDR1 reads MNHNS; CDR2 reads SASEGT. The CDR3 runs 14 residues. DNA of the CDR3: TGTGCCAGCAGTTCTCGGACAGGGAACACTGAAGCTTTCTTT. It translates to CASSSRTGNTEAFF.

Only a few counts were recorded for this clone. V gene TRBV6-4 combines with J gene TRBJ1-1; D is possibly TRBD1 (5 bases). Germline CDR1 and CDR2: MRHNA and SNTAGT. V dropped 3 bases and J dropped 4 bases, with 12 bases sitting between them. This CDR3 contains 14 residues. The CDR3 DNA is TGTGCCAGCAGTGAGACCTCTAGGGGCACTGAAGCTTTCTTT. Translated, it gives CASSETSRGTEAFF.

J is TRBJ2-1 and V is TRBV7-9; D remains ambiguous. Trimming took 5 bases from V and 7 from J, leaving 0 bases between them. CDR1 is SEHNR, CDR2 FQNEAQ, per germline (reference sequence). The length of the CDR3 is 9 residues. The CDR3 spells CASSNEQFF. CDR3 DNA: TGTGCCAGCAGCAATGAGCAGTTCTTC.

The V gene is TRBV15, the J gene TRBJ2-7; TRBD1 aligns across 10 bases. This CDR3 spans 17 amino acids. Trimming at V came to 0 bases and at J to 3 bases, leaving 8 bases not matched to a gene. Germline CDR1 reads LNHNV; CDR2 reads YYDKDF (reference sequence). The CDR3 loop reads CATSRDSGRDRGYEQYF. For the CDR3, the DNA is TGTGCCACCAGCAGAGACAGTGGCCGGGACAGGGGCTACGAGCAGTACTTC.

The chain employs TRBV5-1 and TRBJ2-2, with D possibly called TRBD1 or TRBD2 (5 bases each). Germline CDR1 is SGHRS and CDR2 is YFSETQ. This CDR3 region has 14 residues. V was shortened by 1 base and J by 6 bases, with 10 bases between the two germline ends. The CDR3 nucleotides are TGCGCCAGCAGCTTGAGAACGGGGCCCGGGGAGCTGTTTTTT. It translates to CASSLRTGPGELFF.

Of note for this clone: Different DNA sequences within this sample yield the same CDR3. The chain links TRBV6-5 to TRBJ1-1; D is ambiguous. The length of the CDR3 is 14 residues. CDR1 is MNHEY, CDR2 SVGAGI, per germline. Between the trimmed V and J ends, which lost 3 bases and 4 bases, there was a span of 12 bases. CDR3 in amino acids: CASSYSFWGTEAFF. The CDR3 DNA reads TGTGCCAGCAGTTATTCTTTCTGGGGCACTGAAGCTTTCTTT.

CDR3 nucleotide sequence: TGTGCCACCAGCAGGGGACAGGGAGTCACTGAAGCTTTCTTT. Its translation: CATSRGQGVTEAFF. J is TRBJ1-1 and V is TRBV15; 9 bases align to TRBD1. Unmatched junction bases numbered 3, after V lost 3 bases and J lost 4 bases. Germline CDR1 LNHNV, CDR2 YYDKDF (reference sequence). CDR3 length: 14 amino acids. The full variable domain, completed using reference TRBV15 and TRBJ1-1, is DAMVIQNPRYQVTQFGKPVTLSCSQTLNHNVMYWYQQKSSQAPKLLFHYYDKDFNNEADTPDNFQSRRPNTSFCFLDIRSPGLGDTAMYLCATSRGQGVTEAFFGQGTRLTVV.

The chain uses TRBV29-1 and TRBJ2-7; 8 positions agree with TRBD1. This CDR3 contains 12 residues. Per germline, CDR1 SQVTM and CDR2 ANQGSEA. V lost 7 bases, J lost 7 bases, and 9 bases stayed unmatched. In nucleotides, the CDR3 is TGCAGCGCCCGGGGACAGGTTCTAGAGCAGTACTTC. Residues: CSARGQVLEQYF.

V usage is TRBV5-1 and J usage is TRBJ2-1, with D possibly matching TRBD1 (5 bases). V was cut by 0 bases and J by 6 bases, with 19 bases left in between. The germline V gene encodes CDR1 SGHRS and CDR2 YFSETQ. The CDR3 loop spans 17 amino acids. The DNA of the CDR3 is TGCGCCAGCAGCTTGGGGCAGGGCCCTCACCTACTCAATGAGCAGTTCTTC. The encoded protein is CASSLGQGPHLLNEQFF.

This clone was observed once. This chain connects TRBV6-6 to TRBJ2-7; D not certain. Germline V gives CDR1 MNHNY, CDR2 SVGAGI (reference sequence). V was pared by 5 bases and J by 2 bases, with 16 bases between. The CDR3 consists of 15 residues. The CDR3 DNA is TGTGCCAGCAGTCCAACATCGGTACGTACCTACGAGCAGTACTTC. Amino acid sequence: CASSPTSVRTYEQYF.

The rearrangement links TRBV30 to TRBJ1-6; TRBD1 might be the D (5 bases). The ends were cut back, 5 bases at V and 7 bases at J, with 15 bases in the middle. CDR1 and CDR2 from the germline V gene are GTSNPN and SVGIG (reference sequence). The CDR3 sequence is 14 residues long. The CDR3 sequence is CAWCMGTVNSPLHF. The DNA for the CDR3 is TGTGCCTGGTGTATGGGGACCGTAAATTCACCCCTCCACTTT. Looking up the rest from reference TRBV30 and TRBJ1-6 gives the full variable domain: SQTIHQWPATLVQPVGSPLSLECTVEGTSNPNLYWYRQAAGRGLQLLFYSVGIGQISSEVPQNLSASRPQDRQFILSSKKLLLSDSGFYLCAWCMGTVNSPLHFGNGTRLTVT.

This clone was recorded once. V and J are TRBV5-1 and TRBJ1-2, with 8 positions matching TRBD1. The length of the CDR3 is 13 residues. The germline gives CDR1 SGHRS, CDR2 YFSETQ. J lost 8 bases, V lost 3 bases, and 6 bases had no gene match. The chain's CDR3 is CASSSGGVGGYTF. As DNA, the CDR3 is TGCGCCAGCAGCTCAGGGGGCGTGGGCGGCTACACCTTC.

The CDR3 here is CASSNRQGTGYNEQFF. CDR3 DNA: TGTGCCAGCAGCAACCGACAAGGGACGGGGTACAATGAGCAGTTCTTC. The chain employs TRBV9 and TRBJ2-1; D possibly uses TRBD1 or TRBD2 (5 bases each). Germline CDR1 is SGDLS and CDR2 is YYNGEE. This CDR3 is built from 16 residues. Trimming removed 4 bases from V and 4 bases from J, with 18 bases in between. The complete variable domain, with remaining parts taken from reference TRBV9 and TRBJ2-1, reads DSGVTQTPKHLITATGQRVTLRCSPRSGDLSVYWYQQSLDQGLQFLIQYYNGEERAKGNILERFSAQQFPDLHSELNLSSLELGDSALYFCASSNRQGTGYNEQFFGPGTRLTVL.

The chain links TRBV13 to TRBJ2-3; D may be TRBD2 (7 bases). V dropped 5 bases and J dropped 1 base, with 13 bases sitting between them. The germline V gene has CDR1 PRHDT and CDR2 FYEKMQ (reference sequence). The CDR3 is made up of 15 amino acids. The CDR3 reads CASSPQGGGTDTQYF. In nucleotides, the CDR3 is TGTGCCAGCAGCCCACAAGGGGGGGGCACAGATACGCAGTATTTT.

V usage is TRBV19 and J usage is TRBJ2-2, with 11 bases that match TRBD2. The V gene end was trimmed by 2 bases and the J gene end by 4 bases; junction bases not matched to a gene: 3. Germline CDR1 LNHDA, CDR2 SQIVND (reference sequence). This CDR3 has 16 amino acids. CDR3 amino acids: CASSINSGGATGELFF. CDR3 bases: TGTGCCAGTAGTATAAATAGCGGGGGGGCCACCGGGGAGCTGTTTTTT.

The J gene is TRBJ2-1, the V gene TRBV6-5; D is unresolved. The CDR3 contains 15 residues. Germline CDR1 reads MNHEY; CDR2 reads SVGAGI. Between the trimmed V and J ends, which lost 5 bases and 9 bases, there was a span of 20 bases. This CDR3 is CASSRESLGMAEQFF. The CDR3 DNA reads as TGTGCCAGCAGTAGAGAGTCGTTAGGGATGGCTGAGCAGTTCTTC.

This chain connects TRBV7-8 to TRBJ1-1; a possible D gene is TRBD1 (5 bases). Germline values: CDR1 SGHVS, CDR2 FQNEAQ. The CDR3 is 12 amino acids. V lost 5 bases to trimming and J lost 8 bases, with 12 bases between them. The CDR3 DNA sequence: TGTGCCAGCAGCCCACTCCGGGGGGAAGCTTTCTTT. Its translation: CASSPLRGEAFF.

This chain connects TRBV5-5 to TRBJ1-5, with D perhaps TRBD1 (6 bases). The CDR3 spans 15 residues. V lost 5 bases to trimming and J lost 2 bases, with 14 bases between them. Germline lookup yields CDR1 SGHKS and CDR2 YYEKEE (reference sequence). CDR3 loop: CASRPGEEGNQPQHF. The CDR3 nucleotides read TGTGCCAGCAGGCCAGGGGAAGAGGGCAATCAGCCCCAGCATTTT.

The chain couples TRBV6-5 to TRBJ2-5; D is undetermined. V was shortened by 6 bases and J by 5 bases, with 13 bases between the two germline ends. Germline CDR1 and CDR2: MNHEY and SVGAGI. There are 13 residues in the CDR3. Here the CDR3 reads CASSPPARETQYF. The CDR3 nucleotides read TGTGCCAGCAGCCCGCCTGCCCGGGAGACCCAGTACTTC.

This clone has just one count. The CDR3 reads CASSFAGGIGELFF. In DNA, the CDR3 is TGTGCCAGCAGCTTTGCAGGGGGCATCGGGGAGCTGTTTTTT. This chain uses TRBV11-1 with TRBJ2-2, with 8 bases aligning to TRBD1. Germline V gives CDR1 SGHAT, CDR2 FQDESV (reference sequence). The V gene end was trimmed by 3 bases and the J gene end by 7 bases; junction bases not matched to a gene: 4. The length of the CDR3 is 14 residues.

The rearrangement joins TRBV5-8 to TRBJ1-2, with TRBD1 as a possible D gene (6 bases). The CDR3 spans 15 residues. Deletions cut 1 base from V and 6 bases from J, with 16 bases between. Looked up from germline, CDR1 is SGHTS and CDR2 is YDEGEE. CDR3 in amino acids: CASSLLIGGRDGYTF. The CDR3 DNA is TGTGCCAGCAGCTTGTTAATCGGGGGGCGAGATGGCTACACCTTC.

This CDR3 reads CASSFGTENEQFF. The CDR3 nucleotides read TGTGCCAGCAGCTTCGGGACTGAGAATGAGCAGTTCTTC. The chain joins TRBV5-6 to TRBJ2-1, with D possibly TRBD2 on 6 matching bases. With 2 bases removed from V and 7 bases from J, the gap between germline ends came to 10 bases. This CDR3 is 13 amino acids long. CDR1 is SGHDT and CDR2 is YYEEEE in the germline V gene.

The chain joins TRBV6-1 to TRBJ2-2, with 7 nucleotides matching TRBD2. Germline CDR1 is MNHNS and CDR2 is SASEGT. The CDR3 sequence is 15 residues long. V dropped 0 bases and J dropped 7; count of bases not matched to a gene: 5. The CDR3 protein is CASSEARLANGELFF. The CDR3 DNA is TGTGCCAGCAGTGAAGCGCGACTAGCAAACGGGGAGCTGTTTTTT.

This rearrangement joins TRBV9 to TRBJ1-1; weak D call: TRBD1 (5 bases). Germline lookup yields CDR1 SGDLS and CDR2 YYNGEE. V was clipped by 0 bases and J by 8 bases, with 11 bases between them. CDR3 length: 13 amino acids. CDR3 sequence: CASSVVQGGEAFF. In DNA, the CDR3 is TGTGCCAGCAGCGTAGTCCAGGGAGGAGAAGCTTTCTTT.